This T cell receptor (beta chain) is from a study of blood T cell repertoires in COVID-19. The wider study: Sites in the United States, Italy and Spain provided acute and convalescent COVID-19 samples.

Authors' processing steps: The assay estimated nucleated cells by amplifying reference gene primers. Sequencing was performed with immunoSEQ multiplex PCR; in TCRdb, only in-frame clones are kept and a portion is missing. V, J and clone size are those of that table, while D and trimming were read from the DNA. The table records roughly 480,000 clones, 89% of them present only once. Seattle enrolled patients during active infection and tracked them longitudinally. Germline V gene sequence: CDR1 MNHEY, CDR2 SVGAGI. The ends were cut back, 4 bases at V and 2 bases at J, with 15 bases in the middle. This CDR3 spans 16 amino acids.

This clonotype originated in a man between 18 and 35 years old with COVID-19, enrolled during active disease. The sample comprised peripheral blood. This chain joins TRBV6-5 and TRBJ1-5; no clear D gene. CDR3 coding DNA: TGTGCCAGCAGTTCGTGGGGAGGGTGGGGCAATCAGCCCCAGCATTTT. Its translation is CASSSWGGWGNQPQHF.